The rows below give T cell receptor beta chains drawn from one sample of a study of shared clonotypes between healthy human individuals. Assay: immunoSEQ multiplex PCR; the TCRdb copy retains only in-frame clones and omits some. The profile shows roughly 2,000,000 clones, roughly 93% of them singletons. Sequencing used naive CD8+ T cells from PBMCs. Receptors were obtained from a man aged 18 to 29 in good health. Some clones in this sample may be carry-over from other donors' samples. Each CDR3 is given with its conserved first and last residue.

TRBV6-5,CASSYSSTGLQETQYF
TRBV28,CASSYGTLQYF
TRBV7-9,CASSSRGDRDYEQYF
TRBV4-1,CASSQDKFVPAATNTGELFF
TRBV27,CASSLSPGIGNTIYF
TRBV28,CASRLWGGNTEAFF
TRBV7-7,CASSSGLAGGNEQFF
TRBV27,CASSLVAGAYEQYF
TRBV6-5,CASSYTRTSEEQFF
TRBV7-8,CASSQNRIYGYTF
TRBV19,CASSARLAGIAKNIQYF
TRBV27,CAASPGVHTEAFF
TRBV5-1,CASSLEGNLGNTIYF
TRBV25-1,CASTRGPTSREQYF
TRBV10-3,CAIGQDTFYEQYF
TRBV19,CASSIWVLTGELFF
TRBV30,CACRGGFGYTF
TRBV27,CASSLHFGLEQGAEYGYTF
TRBV9,CASSYFGLAGVTDTQYF
TRBV11-1,CASSLLAGGPWDTQYF
TRBV28,CASSLWGSGRFGDEQFF
TRBV4-1,CASTLMGQMNTGELFF
TRBV6-1,CASSDEADTQYF
TRBV4-1,CASSQRTSGSNTDTQYF
TRBV19,CASSIAAGLSNQPQHF
TRBV6-5,CASSYRSGAPAGYTF
TRBV27,CASSFTRVKDYEQYF
TRBV6-9,CASPVGREQETQYF
TRBV9,CASSAPLAGGLGRETQYF
TRBV19,CASSPGGGSWAFF
TRBV9,CASSVEGLAGPTDTQYF
TRBV5-1,CASSLRDKNTEAFF
TRBV4-1,CASSQEGSGSWVKNIQYF
TRBV27,CASSPLPDRPGQYF
TRBV7-2,CASSYREPYEQYF
TRBV7-6,CASSTRTGGNPLSYEQYF
TRBV4-1,CASSLRQGFSNQPQHF
TRBV5-1,CASSLERDRAYEQYF
TRBV14,CASSQDRVLTDTQYF
TRBV7-7,CASSFSSGGRTGELFF
TRBV10-1,CASSDQRDRGYPYEQYF
TRBV5-4,CASSLQGSVIPNEQFF
TRBV27,CASSLARGYNEQFF
TRBV5-1,CASSSLGSEQYF
TRBV29-1,CSVEDRDYGYTF
TRBV7-9,CASSLEGLYNEKLFF
TRBV4-1,CASSQAGTGSYEQYF
TRBV27,CASSSSTIQANYGYTF
TRBV27,CASSTSALNYGYTF
TRBV5-1,CASSLWDAVGYGYTF
TRBV29-1,CSAEEDRGFLYGYTF
TRBV28,CASSLPRASGNTIYF
TRBV23-1,CASTLRAVTVEWNQPQHF
TRBV7-2,CASSLRFWGNGYEQYF
TRBV6-1,CASSETGAGWDTEAFF
TRBV7-9,CASSPLEYEQYF
TRBV7-9,CASRGGTLTDTQYF
TRBV27,CASSSLWENTEAFF